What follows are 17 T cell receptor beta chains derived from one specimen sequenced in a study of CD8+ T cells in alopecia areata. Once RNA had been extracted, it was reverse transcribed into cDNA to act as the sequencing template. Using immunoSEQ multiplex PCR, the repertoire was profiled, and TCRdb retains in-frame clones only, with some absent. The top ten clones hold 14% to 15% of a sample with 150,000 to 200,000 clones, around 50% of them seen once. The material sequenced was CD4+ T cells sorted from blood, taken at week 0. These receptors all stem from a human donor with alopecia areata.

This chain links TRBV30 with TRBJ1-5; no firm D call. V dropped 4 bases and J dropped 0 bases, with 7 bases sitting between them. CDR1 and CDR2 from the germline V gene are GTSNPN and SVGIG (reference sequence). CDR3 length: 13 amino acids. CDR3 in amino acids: CAWTGDSNQPQHF. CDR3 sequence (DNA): TGTGCCTGGACAGGAGATAGCAATCAGCCCCAGCATTTT.

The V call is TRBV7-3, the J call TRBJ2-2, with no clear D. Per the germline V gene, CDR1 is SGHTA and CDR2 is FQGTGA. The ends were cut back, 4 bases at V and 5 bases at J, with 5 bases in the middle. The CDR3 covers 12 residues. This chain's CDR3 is CASSSYTGELFF. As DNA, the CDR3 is TGTGCCAGCAGCTCTTATACCGGGGAGCTGTTTTTT. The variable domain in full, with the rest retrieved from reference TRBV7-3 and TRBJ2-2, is GAGVSQTPSNKVTEKGKYVELRCDPISGHTALYWYRQSLGQGPEFLIYFQGTGAADDSGLPNDRFFAVRPEGSVSTLKIQRTERGDSAVYLCASSSYTGELFFGEGSRLTVL.

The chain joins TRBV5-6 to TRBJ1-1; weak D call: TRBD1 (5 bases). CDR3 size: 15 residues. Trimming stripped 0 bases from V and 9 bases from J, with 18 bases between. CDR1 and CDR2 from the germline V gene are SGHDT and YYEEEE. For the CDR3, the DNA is TGTGCCAGCAGCTTGGTAAGGGGCAACACCGTCCAAGCTTTCTTT. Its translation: CASSLVRGNTVQAFF.

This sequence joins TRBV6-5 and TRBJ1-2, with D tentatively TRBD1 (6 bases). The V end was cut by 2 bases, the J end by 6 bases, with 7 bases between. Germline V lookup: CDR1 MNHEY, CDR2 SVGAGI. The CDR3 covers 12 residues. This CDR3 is CASSYEGDGYTF. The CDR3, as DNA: TGTGCCAGCAGTTACGAGGGGGATGGCTACACCTTC.

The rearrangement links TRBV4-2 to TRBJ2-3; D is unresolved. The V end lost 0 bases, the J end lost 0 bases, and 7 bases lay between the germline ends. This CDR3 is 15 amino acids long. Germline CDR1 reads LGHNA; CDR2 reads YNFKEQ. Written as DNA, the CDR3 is TGTGCCAGCAGCCAAGAGTACCGTAGCACAGATACGCAGTATTTT. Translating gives CASSQEYRSTDTQYF.

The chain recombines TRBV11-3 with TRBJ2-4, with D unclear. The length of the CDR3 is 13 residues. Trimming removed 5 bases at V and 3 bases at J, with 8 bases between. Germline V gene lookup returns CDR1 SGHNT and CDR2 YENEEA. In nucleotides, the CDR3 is TGTGCCAGCAGCCCCGATATCAAAAACATTCAGTACTTC. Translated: CASSPDIKNIQYF.

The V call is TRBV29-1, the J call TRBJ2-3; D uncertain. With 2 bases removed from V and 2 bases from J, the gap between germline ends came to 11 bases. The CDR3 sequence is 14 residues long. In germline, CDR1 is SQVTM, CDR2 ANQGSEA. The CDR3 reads CSVELGSHTDTQYF. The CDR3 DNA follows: TGCAGCGTTGAATTAGGCAGCCACACAGATACGCAGTATTTT.

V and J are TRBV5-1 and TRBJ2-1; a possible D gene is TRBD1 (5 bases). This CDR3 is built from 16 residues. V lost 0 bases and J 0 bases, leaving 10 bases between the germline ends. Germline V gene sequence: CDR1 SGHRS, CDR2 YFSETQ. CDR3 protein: CASSLGQRSSYNEQFF. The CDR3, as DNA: TGCGCCAGCAGCTTGGGACAGAGGAGCTCCTACAATGAGCAGTTCTTC.

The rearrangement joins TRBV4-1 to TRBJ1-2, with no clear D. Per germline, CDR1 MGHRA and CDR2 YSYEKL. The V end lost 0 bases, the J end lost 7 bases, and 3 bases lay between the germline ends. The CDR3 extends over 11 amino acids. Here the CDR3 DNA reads TGCGCCAGCAGCCAAGACGGTGGCTACACCTTC. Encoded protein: CASSQDGGYTF.

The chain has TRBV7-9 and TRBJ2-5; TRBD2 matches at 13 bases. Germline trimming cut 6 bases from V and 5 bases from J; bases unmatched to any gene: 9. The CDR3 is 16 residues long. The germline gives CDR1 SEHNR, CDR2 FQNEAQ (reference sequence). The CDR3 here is CASSSWTSGGPETQYF. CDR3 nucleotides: TGTGCCAGCAGTTCGTGGACTAGCGGGGGCCCGGAGACCCAGTACTTC.

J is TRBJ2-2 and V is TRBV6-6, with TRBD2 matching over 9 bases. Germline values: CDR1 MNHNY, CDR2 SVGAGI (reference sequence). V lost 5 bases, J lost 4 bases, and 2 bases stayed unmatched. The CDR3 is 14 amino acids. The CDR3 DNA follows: TGTGCCAGCAGTGGGGGACTAGCCACCGGGGAGCTGTTTTTT. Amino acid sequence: CASSGGLATGELFF.

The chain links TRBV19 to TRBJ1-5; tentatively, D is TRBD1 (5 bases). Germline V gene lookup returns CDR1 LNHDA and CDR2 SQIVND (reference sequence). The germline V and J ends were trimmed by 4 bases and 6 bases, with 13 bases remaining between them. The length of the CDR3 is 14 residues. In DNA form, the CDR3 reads TGTGCCAGTAGTACTCAGGGACTTGGTCAGCCCCAGCATTTT. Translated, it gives CASSTQGLGQPQHF. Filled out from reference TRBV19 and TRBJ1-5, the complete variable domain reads DGGITQSPKYLFRKEGQNVTLSCEQNLNHDAMYWYRQDPGQGLRLIYYSQIVNDFQKGDIAEGYSVSREKKESFPLTVTSAQKNPTAFYLCASSTQGLGQPQHFGDGTRLSIL.

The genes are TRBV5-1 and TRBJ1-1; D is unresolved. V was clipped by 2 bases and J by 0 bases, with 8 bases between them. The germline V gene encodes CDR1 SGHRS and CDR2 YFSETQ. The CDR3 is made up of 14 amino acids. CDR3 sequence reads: CASSFSSVNTEAFF. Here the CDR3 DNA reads TGCGCCAGCAGCTTCTCCAGTGTGAACACTGAAGCTTTCTTT.

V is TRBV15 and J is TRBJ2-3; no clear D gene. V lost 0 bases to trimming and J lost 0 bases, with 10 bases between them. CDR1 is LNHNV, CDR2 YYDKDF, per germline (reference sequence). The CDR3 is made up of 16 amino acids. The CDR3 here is CATSRDRGFSTDTQYF. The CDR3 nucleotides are TGTGCCACCAGCAGAGATCGCGGATTTAGCACAGATACGCAGTATTTT.

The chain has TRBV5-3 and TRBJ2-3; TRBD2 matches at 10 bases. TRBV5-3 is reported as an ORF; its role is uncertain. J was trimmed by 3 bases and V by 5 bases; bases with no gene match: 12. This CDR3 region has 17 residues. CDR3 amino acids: CARRYTVAGGRTDTQYF. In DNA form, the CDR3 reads TGTGCCAGAAGATACACTGTAGCGGGGGGTAGGACAGATACGCAGTATTTT.

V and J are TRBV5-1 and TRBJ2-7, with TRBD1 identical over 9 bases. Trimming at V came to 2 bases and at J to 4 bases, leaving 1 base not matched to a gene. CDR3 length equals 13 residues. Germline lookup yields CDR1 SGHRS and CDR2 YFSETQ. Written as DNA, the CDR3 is TGCGCCAGCAGCTTCGGGACAGGGTACGAGCAGTACTTC. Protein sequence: CASSFGTGYEQYF.

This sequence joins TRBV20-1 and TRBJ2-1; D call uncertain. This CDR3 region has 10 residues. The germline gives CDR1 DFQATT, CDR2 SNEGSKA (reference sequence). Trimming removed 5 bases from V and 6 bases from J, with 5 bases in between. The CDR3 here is CSAWSNEQFF. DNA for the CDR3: TGCAGTGCTTGGAGCAATGAGCAGTTCTTC.